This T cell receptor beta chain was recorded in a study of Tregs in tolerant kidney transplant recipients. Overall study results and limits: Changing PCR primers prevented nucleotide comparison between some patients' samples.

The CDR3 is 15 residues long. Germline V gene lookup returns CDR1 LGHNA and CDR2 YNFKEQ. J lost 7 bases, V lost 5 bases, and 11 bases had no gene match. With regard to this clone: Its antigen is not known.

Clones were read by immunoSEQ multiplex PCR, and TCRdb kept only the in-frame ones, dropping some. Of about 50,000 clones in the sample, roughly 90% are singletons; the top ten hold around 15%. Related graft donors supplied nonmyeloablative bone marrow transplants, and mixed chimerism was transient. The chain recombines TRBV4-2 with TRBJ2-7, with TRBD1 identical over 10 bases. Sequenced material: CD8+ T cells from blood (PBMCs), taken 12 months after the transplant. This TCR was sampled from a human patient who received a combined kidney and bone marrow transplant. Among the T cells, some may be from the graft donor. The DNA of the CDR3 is TGTGCCAGCAGCTTGGACAGGGGGTTTACGTGGGAGCAGTACTTC. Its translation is CASSLDRGFTWEQYF.